The rows below give T cell receptor beta chains drawn from one sample of a study of T cells after yellow fever vaccination. TCRdb re-analysed the 5' RACE reads in MiXCR, keeping a single row per CDR3 protein. The top ten clones hold around 3.1% of a sample with 250,000 to 350,000 distinct CDR3 sequences, 8.7% of them seen once. Sequencing was performed on CD4+ T cells sorted from PBMCs, taken 5 days after the yellow fever booster vaccination. Source of these receptors: a man aged 18-30 years who received the YFV17D yellow fever vaccine. The CDR3 runs from the conserved cysteine through the conserved F or W. The order of the fields is J gene, clone size, V gene, D gene, CDR3 protein, CDR3 DNA. D genes are given only for firm matches. For some rows the clone size is stated as once, few or many, or as a class when expanded; others skip it.

J gene: TRBJ2-1
clone size: -
V gene: TRBV10-3
D gene: TRBD2
CDR3 protein: CAISGPGLAGGLF
CDR3 DNA: TGTGCCATCAGTGGACCGGGACTAGCGGGGGGACTCTTC

J gene: TRBJ1-5
clone size: few
V gene: TRBV24-1
D gene: -
CDR3 protein: CATSDSNRDGIQPQHF
CDR3 DNA: TGTGCCACCAGTGATTCAAACCGGGACGGTATTCAGCCCCAGCATTTT

J gene: TRBJ1-1
clone size: few
V gene: TRBV13
D gene: -
CDR3 protein: CASSLSAVYLNTEAFF
CDR3 DNA: TGTGCCAGCAGCTTATCGGCAGTCTATCTGAACACTGAAGCTTTCTTT

J gene: TRBJ2-1
clone size: few
V gene: TRBV7-2
D gene: -
CDR3 protein: CASRIQGYNEQFF
CDR3 DNA: TGTGCCAGCAGAATCCAGGGCTACAATGAGCAGTTCTTC

J gene: TRBJ1-2
clone size: -
V gene: TRBV29-1
D gene: TRBD1
CDR3 protein: CSVDTGGGYGYTF
CDR3 DNA: TGCAGCGTTGACACAGGGGGCGGGTATGGCTACACCTTC

J gene: TRBJ2-5
clone size: few
V gene: TRBV24-1
D gene: -
CDR3 protein: CATSDFFQGIETQYF
CDR3 DNA: TGTGCCACCAGTGATTTCTTCCAGGGGATCGAGACCCAGTACTTC

J gene: TRBJ2-3
clone size: many
V gene: TRBV2
D gene: -
CDR3 protein: CASSEPDTQYF
CDR3 DNA: TGTGCCAGCAGTGAACCAGATACGCAGTATTTT

J gene: TRBJ1-3
clone size: many
V gene: TRBV6-5
D gene: -
CDR3 protein: CASAVSKEYSGNTIYF
CDR3 DNA: TGTGCCAGTGCAGTTAGTAAAGAATACTCTGGAAACACCATATATTTT

J gene: TRBJ2-1
clone size: few
V gene: TRBV6-6
D gene: -
CDR3 protein: CASSYDSRAYNEQFF
CDR3 DNA: TGTGCCAGCAGTTACGACAGTCGTGCCTACAATGAGCAGTTCTTC

J gene: TRBJ2-3
clone size: once
V gene: TRBV24-1
D gene: -
CDR3 protein: CATSDLRAAGDTQYF
CDR3 DNA: TGTGCCACCAGTGATTTGCGTGCTGCCGGGGATACGCAGTATTTT

J gene: TRBJ2-3
clone size: -
V gene: TRBV6-6
D gene: -
CDR3 protein: CASRRDPPDTQYF
CDR3 DNA: TGTGCCAGCAGACGTGACCCGCCGGATACGCAGTATTTT

J gene: TRBJ2-5
clone size: -
V gene: TRBV6-6
D gene: -
CDR3 protein: CASSALDSPQETQYF
CDR3 DNA: TGTGCCAGCAGTGCTTTGGACAGTCCCCAAGAGACCCAGTACTTC

J gene: TRBJ2-5
clone size: -
V gene: TRBV24-1
D gene: -
CDR3 protein: CATSDNGVGHDKETQYF
CDR3 DNA: TGTGCCACCAGCGACAACGGGGTAGGGCACGATAAAGAGACCCAGTACTTC

J gene: TRBJ2-5
clone size: few
V gene: TRBV19
D gene: -
CDR3 protein: CASSIPGHWGETQYF
CDR3 DNA: TGTGCCAGTAGTATCCCCGGACATTGGGGGGAGACCCAGTACTTC

J gene: TRBJ2-6
clone size: -
V gene: TRBV10-3
D gene: TRBD1
CDR3 protein: CAIRPGQGSEANVLTF
CDR3 DNA: TGTGCCATCAGGCCGGGACAGGGGTCTGAGGCCAACGTCCTGACTTTC

J gene: TRBJ1-4
clone size: few
V gene: TRBV4-2
D gene: -
CDR3 protein: CASSQESAWPGKLFF
CDR3 DNA: TGTGCCAGCAGCCAAGAGTCCGCCTGGCCGGGAAAACTGTTTTTT

J gene: TRBJ2-2
clone size: many
V gene: TRBV7-2
D gene: -
CDR3 protein: CASRGTPTGELFF
CDR3 DNA: TGTGCCAGCAGAGGGACACCCACCGGGGAGCTGTTTTTT

J gene: TRBJ1-1
clone size: many
V gene: TRBV3-1
D gene: TRBD1
CDR3 protein: CASSRTGGVQNTEAFF
CDR3 DNA: TGTGCCAGCAGCCGGACAGGGGGGGTTCAGAACACTGAAGCTTTCTTT

J gene: TRBJ2-1
clone size: few
V gene: TRBV11-3
D gene: -
CDR3 protein: CASSSDSGDEQFF
CDR3 DNA: TGTGCCAGCAGCTCAGACTCCGGCGATGAGCAGTTCTTC

J gene: TRBJ1-2
clone size: few
V gene: TRBV9
D gene: -
CDR3 protein: CASSVDGATRGYTF
CDR3 DNA: TGTGCCAGCAGCGTAGACGGGGCGACTCGGGGCTACACCTTC

J gene: TRBJ1-6
clone size: -
V gene: TRBV19
D gene: -
CDR3 protein: CASSLQGSYNSPLHF
CDR3 DNA: TGTGCCAGTAGCCTACAGGGCTCCTATAATTCACCCCTCCACTTT

J gene: TRBJ1-5
clone size: many
V gene: TRBV20-1
D gene: TRBD1
CDR3 protein: CSVPGQGGNQPQHF
CDR3 DNA: TGCAGTGTCCCGGGACAGGGAGGCAATCAGCCCCAGCATTTT

J gene: TRBJ2-3
clone size: -
V gene: TRBV18
D gene: -
CDR3 protein: CASSPEYLSTDTQYF
CDR3 DNA: TGTGCCAGCTCACCAGAGTACCTGAGCACAGATACGCAGTATTTT

J gene: TRBJ2-1
clone size: -
V gene: TRBV12-3/TRBV12-4
D gene: TRBD2
CDR3 protein: CASARAGGGEQFF
CDR3 DNA: TGTGCCAGCGCCCGAGCGGGGGGTGGTGAGCAGTTCTTC

J gene: TRBJ1-2
clone size: -
V gene: TRBV11-2
D gene: -
CDR3 protein: CASSLLVQRYGYTF
CDR3 DNA: TGTGCCAGCAGCTTATTGGTCCAACGCTATGGCTACACCTTC

J gene: TRBJ1-6
clone size: -
V gene: TRBV5-1
D gene: -
CDR3 protein: CASSLAWQGRNSPLHF
CDR3 DNA: TGCGCCAGCAGCTTGGCCTGGCAGGGGAGAAACTCACCCCTCCACTTT

J gene: TRBJ1-2
clone size: few
V gene: TRBV7-2
D gene: -
CDR3 protein: CASSPRTGGYTF
CDR3 DNA: TGTGCCAGCAGCCCCAGGACCGGCGGCTACACCTTC

J gene: TRBJ2-7
clone size: -
V gene: TRBV6-1
D gene: TRBD1
CDR3 protein: CASSRDRALEQYF
CDR3 DNA: TGTGCCAGCAGCAGGGACAGGGCCCTCGAGCAGTACTTC

J gene: TRBJ2-7
clone size: -
V gene: TRBV5-8
D gene: -
CDR3 protein: CASSLSLSIWSYEQYF
CDR3 DNA: TGTGCCAGCAGCTTGTCCCTATCTATTTGGTCCTACGAGCAGTACTTC